A single sample gave rise to the 21 T cell receptor beta chains below, sequenced in a study of blood T cell repertoires in COVID-19. Sequenced by immunoSEQ multiplex PCR; TCRdb stores in-frame clones only, minus some. The table includes under 200,000 clones, 82% detected once. Specimen: peripheral blood. These receptors originate from an older woman with COVID-19, enrolled during active disease.

The CDR3 DNA reads TGTGCCAGCAGTTATTTACGGCGGAAATTGAACACTGAAGCTTTCTTT. Translation: CASSYLRRKLNTEAFF. J is TRBJ1-1 and V is TRBV6-2 or TRBV6-3; no definite D call. There are 16 residues in the CDR3. Germline-derived CDR1 and CDR2 are MNHEY and SVGEGT. Trimming removed 3 bases at V and 0 bases at J, with 14 bases between.

The chain carries TRBV10-3 and TRBJ2-2; TRBD2 matches at 15 bases. From germline, CDR1 is ENHRY and CDR2 SYGVKD. The CDR3 length is 16 residues. Germline trimming cut 11 bases from V and 4 bases from J; bases unmatched to any gene: 8. CDR3 sequence reads: CASGLAGGQATGELFF. CDR3 sequence (DNA): TGTGCCTCGGGACTAGCGGGAGGTCAGGCCACCGGGGAGCTGTTTTTT.

This clone was observed a handful of times. V and J are TRBV6-5 and TRBJ1-2, with 9 bases lining up with TRBD1. Germline-derived CDR1 and CDR2 are MNHEY and SVGAGI. Unmatched junction bases numbered 8, after V lost 2 bases and J lost 4 bases. This CDR3 comprises 16 residues. Written as DNA, the CDR3 is TGTGCCAGCAGTTACCTTCTCAGGACAGGGGTCTATGGCTACACCTTC. Translation: CASSYLLRTGVYGYTF.

The chain recombines TRBV28 with TRBJ2-5; TRBD1 might be the D (6 bases). There are 14 residues in the CDR3. Trimming left V 6 bases short and J 5 bases short, with 16 bases between. Germline CDR1 and CDR2: MDHEN and SYDVKM. CDR3 in DNA: TGTGCCAGCAGGGACAGCTTCTGGGTGGAGACCCAGTACTTC. It specifies CASRDSFWVETQYF.

The chain has TRBV19 and TRBJ2-5; D unresolved. Trimming cost V 4 bases and J 7 bases, with 7 bases left between them. The V gene's germline CDR1 is LNHDA and CDR2 SQIVND (reference sequence). The CDR3 is made up of 11 amino acids. This chain's CDR3 is CASSTRWTQYF. The CDR3 bases are TGTGCCAGTAGTACTCGGTGGACCCAGTACTTC.

V gene TRBV7-9 combines with J gene TRBJ1-2; 10 positions match TRBD1. CDR3 length: 14 amino acids. Unmatched junction bases numbered 5, after V lost 5 bases and J lost 5 bases. The germline V gene encodes CDR1 SEHNR and CDR2 FQNEAQ (reference sequence). The CDR3 region is CASSIGQGGYGYTF. The CDR3 nucleotides read TGTGCCAGCAGCATTGGACAGGGGGGATATGGCTACACCTTC.

The chain uses TRBV7-2 and TRBJ2-7; D not resolved. The V end lost 4 bases, the J end lost 6 bases, and 7 bases lay between the germline ends. This CDR3 spans 11 amino acids. Germline assignment: CDR1 SGHTA and CDR2 FQGNSA. CDR3 nucleotide sequence: TGTGCCAGCAGCTCTCCCGGCGAGCAGTACTTC. Translated, it gives CASSSPGEQYF. The variable domain in full, completed from reference TRBV7-2 and TRBJ2-7, reads GAGVSQSPSNKVTEKGKDVELRCDPISGHTALYWYRQSLGQGLEFLIYFQGNSAPDKSGLPSDRFSAERTGGSVSTLTIQRTQQEDSAVYLCASSSPGEQYFGPGTRLTVT.

Regarding this clone: At one boundary the junction diverges from the germline segment, which might be a read error. CDR3 bases: TGTGCCAGCAGCTTAGATCGATTAGCGGAGATCTTC. Translating it yields CASSLDRLAEIF. The rearrangement joins TRBV11-2 to TRBJ2-1; D might be TRBD2 (6 bases). CDR1 SGHAT and CDR2 FQNNGV come from the germline V gene. This CDR3 is built from 12 residues.

The chain uses TRBV2 and TRBJ2-5; the D gene is possibly TRBD2 (5 bases). V was cut by 7 bases and J by 5 bases, with 11 bases left in between. This CDR3 spans 12 amino acids. Germline assignment: CDR1 SNHLY and CDR2 FYNNEI. CDR3 amino acids: CASTTGKETQYF. CDR3 in DNA: TGTGCCAGCACCACGGGAAAGGAGACCCAGTACTTC.

The rearrangement joins TRBV6-1 to TRBJ2-5, with D possibly matching TRBD2 (5 bases). V was shortened by 0 bases and J by 4 bases, with 9 bases between the two germline ends. The germline V gene encodes CDR1 MNHNS and CDR2 SASEGT. The CDR3 runs to 14 residues. CDR3 residues: CASSEAGSGETQYF. CDR3 DNA: TGTGCCAGCAGTGAAGCGGGCAGCGGAGAGACCCAGTACTTC.

This chain connects TRBV20-1 to TRBJ1-5; possibly TRBD1 for D (6 bases). With 3 bases removed from V and 6 bases from J, the gap between germline ends came to 18 bases. Per the germline V gene, CDR1 is DFQATT and CDR2 is SNEGSKA (reference sequence). The CDR3 spans 15 residues. CDR3 protein: CSASQQGLRGQPQHF. CDR3 coding DNA: TGCAGTGCTAGTCAACAGGGACTAAGAGGTCAGCCCCAGCATTTT.

The chain links TRBV5-5 to TRBJ1-6; D might be TRBD1 (6 bases). The CDR3 covers 15 residues. V was pared by 0 bases and J by 6 bases, with 10 bases between. CDR1 is SGHKS and CDR2 is YYEKEE in the germline V gene (reference sequence). CDR3: CASSLGTGSNSPLHF. In DNA form, the CDR3 reads TGTGCCAGCAGCTTGGGTACAGGGAGTAATTCACCCCTCCACTTT.

The chain uses TRBV7-9 and TRBJ1-2; 9 bases fit TRBD1. The germline CDR1 and CDR2 sequences are SEHNR and FQNEAQ (reference sequence). This CDR3 has 15 amino acids. V lost 5 bases to trimming and J lost 2 bases; unmatched junction nucleotides: 6. CDR3 nucleotides: TGTGCCAGCAGCCCGTGGGACAGGGAGAACTATGGCTACACCTTC. This encodes CASSPWDRENYGYTF.

This clone appeared once. The gene calls are TRBV10-3 and TRBJ1-1, with a tentative D call TRBD1 (6 bases). This CDR3 is built from 14 residues. V lost 3 bases and J lost 5, with 13 bases in between. Germline CDR1 reads ENHRY; CDR2 reads SYGVKD. The CDR3 bases are TGTGCCATCAGTGAAACAGGGATGGGGACTGAAGCTTTCTTT. This sequence encodes CAISETGMGTEAFF.

This clone was observed once. The chain recombines TRBV4-1 with TRBJ2-7; D not certain. Trimming removed 1 base from V and 0 bases from J, with 7 bases in between. This CDR3 has 14 residues. The germline V gene has CDR1 MGHRA and CDR2 YSYEKL. The CDR3 sequence: CASSQVRSSYEQYF. As DNA, the CDR3 is TGCGCCAGCAGCCAAGTCCGGAGCTCCTACGAGCAGTACTTC.

V is TRBV7-8 and J is TRBJ2-1; TRBD2 aligns across 12 bases. This CDR3 comprises 17 residues. Germline values: CDR1 SGHVS, CDR2 FQNEAQ. V trimming: 4 bases; J trimming: 4 bases; junction bases outside the gene matches: 8. CDR3 bases: TGTGCCAGCAGCTCACAAGGGGGACTAGCGGGTTACAATGAGCAGTTCTTC. Translated, it gives CASSSQGGLAGYNEQFF.

The rearrangement joins TRBV15 to TRBJ2-7; 9 positions agree with TRBD1. V was pared by 2 bases and J by 5 bases, with 4 bases of the junction left unmatched. The CDR3 extends over 14 amino acids. The V gene's germline CDR1 is LNHNV and CDR2 YYDKDF (reference sequence). CDR3 sequence (DNA): TGTGCCACCAGCAGATCCGGGACAGGGAACGAGCAGTACTTC. Translating gives CATSRSGTGNEQYF.

V usage is TRBV9 and J usage is TRBJ1-2; D unresolved. Germline V gene sequence: CDR1 SGDLS, CDR2 YYNGEE. This CDR3 has 13 residues. V dropped 4 bases and J dropped 1 base, with 8 bases sitting between them. This chain's CDR3 is CASSSPGNYGYTF. In nucleotides, the CDR3 is TGTGCCAGCAGCTCCCCGGGTAACTATGGCTACACCTTC.

The chain recombines TRBV10-3 with TRBJ2-3; D is possibly TRBD2 (5 bases). CDR1 is ENHRY, CDR2 SYGVKD, per germline. This CDR3 spans 12 amino acids. V was pared by 2 bases and J by 5 bases, with 5 bases between. The chain's CDR3 is CAISEGRDTQYF. The CDR3 coding sequence is TGTGCCATCAGTGAGGGGAGAGATACGCAGTATTTT.

Details on this clone: The sample contains more than one DNA sequence encoding this CDR3. This chain uses TRBV6-1 with TRBJ1-5; D may be TRBD1 (5 bases). This CDR3 spans 14 amino acids. The germline V and J ends were trimmed by 2 bases and 1 base, with 6 bases remaining between them. Germline V lookup: CDR1 MNHNS, CDR2 SASEGT. CDR3 coding DNA: TGTGCCAGCAGTGAACAGGGAAGCAATCAGCCCCAGCATTTT. This sequence encodes CASSEQGSNQPQHF.

A remark on this clone: Germline and junction disagree at one end, which may indicate a read error. This chain connects TRBV7-7 to TRBJ2-1, with 9 bases identical to TRBD2. In germline, CDR1 is SSHAT, CDR2 FNYEAQ (reference sequence). CDR3 size: 15 residues. CDR3 sequence reads: CASSLGRGGYNEQFF. The DNA of the CDR3 is TGTGCTAGCAGCTTAGGGCGGGGGGGGTACAATGAGCAGTTCTTC.